This TCR beta chain was sequenced during a study of blood T cell repertoires in COVID-19. As for the study in general: Both acute and convalescent COVID-19 samples were obtained from the United States, Italy and Spain. PBMCs, B-cell-depleted T cells, or T cells provided the cDNA or gDNA that made up the material.

In the original analysis: From reference gene primer amplification, estimates of nucleated cell counts were derived. Measured with immunoSEQ multiplex PCR; TCRdb has only the in-frame clones, and not every one. V and J calls plus clone size are reproduced from that table; the DNA served to infer D and trimming. The table has about 170,000 clones, about four fifths seen once. Seattle enrolled patients during active infection and tracked them longitudinally. Germline V gene data show CDR1 as SNHLY and CDR2 as FYNNEI. With V trimmed by 5 bases and J by 8 bases, 6 bases remained unmatched. This CDR3 contains 14 residues.

Sequenced sample: peripheral blood. This chain links TRBV2 with TRBJ1-4; 9 bases are shared with TRBD1. This TCR derives from a woman older than 75 with COVID-19, enrolled during active disease. Here the CDR3 reads CASSFRTGEEKLFF. In nucleotides, the CDR3 is TGTGCCAGCAGTTTCCGGACAGGGGAGGAAAAACTGTTTTTT. The full variable domain, in which reference TRBV2 and TRBJ1-4 provide the parts outside the CDR3, is EPEVTQTPSHQVTQMGQEVILRCVPISNHLYFYWYRQILGQKVEFLVSFYNNEISEKSEIFDDQFSVERPDGSNFTLKIRSTKLEDSAMYFCASSFRTGEEKLFFGSGTQLSVL.